This passage covers 25 T cell receptor beta chains from one sample sequenced in a study of neoadjuvant anti-PD-1 for oral cavity cancer. This table comes from immunoSEQ multiplex PCR, and its TCRdb copy is limited to in-frame clones, with some not included. The sample shows 30,000 to 35,000 clones, around nine tenths of them seen only once. Sequenced material: PBMCs, taken before nivolumab (anti-PD-1) treatment. The receptors shown here come from a person aged 35-79 years with oral cavity squamous cell carcinoma.

By frequency in the sample, this clone is medium-sized. The rearrangement links TRBV7-2 to TRBJ1-5, with TRBD1 matching over 8 bases. CDR1 and CDR2 from the germline V gene are SGHTA and FQGNSA. Losses at the gene ends were 5 bases for V and 6 bases for J; bases not matched to a gene: 6. The CDR3 consists of 14 residues. CDR3 in amino acids: CASSPQGAGQPQHF. CDR3 in DNA: TGTGCCAGCAGCCCCCAGGGGGCGGGTCAGCCCCAGCATTTT.

The rearrangement links TRBV19 to TRBJ1-2, with TRBD1 matching 8 bases. The CDR3 is 13 amino acids. The V gene end was trimmed by 10 bases and the J gene end by 8 bases; junction bases not matched to a gene: 12. Per the germline V gene, CDR1 is LNHDA and CDR2 is SQIVND (reference sequence). CDR3 DNA sequence: TGTGCCACAGACAGACAGGGGAAAGGGGGCTACACCTTC. This encodes CATDRQGKGGYTF.

In its sample, this clone was seen once. The rearrangement uses TRBV29-1 and TRBJ2-1; no definite D call. This CDR3 region has 14 residues. The V end was cut by 7 bases, the J end by 6 bases, with 19 bases between. Germline assignment: CDR1 SQVTM and CDR2 ANQGSEA. CDR3 amino acids: CSAARFSLSNEQFF. The CDR3 DNA reads as TGCAGCGCCGCGCGCTTCTCTCTTTCCAATGAGCAGTTCTTC.

The V and J genes are TRBV28 and TRBJ1-2, with D tentatively TRBD1 (6 bases). Germline values: CDR1 MDHEN, CDR2 SYDVKM. V dropped 6 bases and J dropped 8 bases, with 22 bases sitting between them. This CDR3 is 15 amino acids long. The CDR3 DNA follows: TGTGCCAGCAGGCAGGAGGGGGGACCACCTTTGGGCTACACCTTC. Translated, it gives CASRQEGGPPLGYTF.

CDR3 nucleotides: TGTGCCAGCAGCGGGGGGCTTAAGACCCAGTACTTC. Protein product: CASSGGLKTQYF. This chain uses TRBV2 with TRBJ2-5; D may be TRBD2 (7 bases). Trimming cost V 6 bases and J 6 bases, with 11 bases left between them. CDR1 SNHLY and CDR2 FYNNEI come from the germline V gene. CDR3 length equals 12 residues. Drawing the rest from reference TRBV2 and TRBJ2-5, the complete variable domain is EPEVTQTPSHQVTQMGQEVILRCVPISNHLYFYWYRQILGQKVEFLVSFYNNEISEKSEIFDDQFSVERPDGSNFTLKIRSTKLEDSAMYFCASSGGLKTQYFGPGTRLLVL.

The rearrangement links TRBV7-8 to TRBJ2-4; 8 bases fit TRBD1. The germline V gene encodes CDR1 SGHVS and CDR2 FQNEAQ. The V and J ends lost 1 base and 15 bases, in that order; junction bases with no gene match: 11. The CDR3 loop spans 14 amino acids. CDR3 DNA: TGTGCCAGCAGCTTAGGGCGCGCTGACAGGGGCGGGTACTTC. Its translation is CASSLGRADRGGYF.

This chain uses TRBV4-1 with TRBJ2-2, with a tentative D call TRBD1 (6 bases). The ends were cut back, 4 bases at V and 5 bases at J, with 14 bases in the middle. The V gene's germline CDR1 is MGHRA and CDR2 YSYEKL. The CDR3 runs to 15 residues. The CDR3 loop is CASSPYNRETGELFF. The CDR3 coding sequence is TGCGCCAGCAGCCCATACAACAGGGAAACCGGGGAGCTGTTTTTT.

The CDR3 bases are TGTGCCAGTAGTATAAGCAGACTTTATAGCAATCAGCCCCAGCATTTT. This codes for CASSISRLYSNQPQHF. The J gene is TRBJ1-5, the V gene TRBV19; D is uncertain. Germline V gene data show CDR1 as LNHDA and CDR2 as SQIVND (reference sequence). This CDR3 comprises 16 residues. V lost 2 bases, J lost 0 bases, and 11 bases lay in between.

The genes are TRBV9 and TRBJ1-1; TRBD1 agrees at 9 bases. The germline V gene has CDR1 SGDLS and CDR2 YYNGEE. This CDR3 has 14 amino acids. Unmatched junction bases numbered 4, after V lost 4 bases and J lost 3 bases. This CDR3 is CASSPRDRDTEAFF. The CDR3 DNA reads TGTGCCAGCAGCCCCCGGGACAGGGACACTGAAGCTTTCTTT.

Here the CDR3 reads CASSSKGQPYGYTF. The CDR3 DNA reads as TGTGCCAGTAGTTCCAAGGGACAGCCCTATGGCTACACCTTC. This sequence joins TRBV19 and TRBJ1-2, with TRBD1 identical over 7 bases. Germline loops: CDR1 LNHDA, CDR2 SQIVND (reference sequence). This CDR3 has 14 residues. With 5 bases clipped from V and 4 bases from J, the junction kept 7 bases outside the gene matches.

This chain links TRBV28 with TRBJ1-2, with no clear D. The CDR3 is made up of 13 amino acids. Germline CDR1 and CDR2: MDHEN and SYDVKM. Trimming shortened V by 3 bases and J by 4 bases, and 9 bases separated the two germline ends. The CDR3 region has the DNA TGTGCCAGCAGTTTCAGTGGCCCCTATGGCTACACCTTC. Its protein product is CASSFSGPYGYTF.

This chain connects TRBV7-8 to TRBJ1-1, with D unclear. Trimming stripped 5 bases from V and 1 base from J, with 8 bases between. CDR3 size: 13 residues. Per germline, CDR1 SGHVS and CDR2 FQNEAQ. CDR3 coding DNA: TGTGCCAGCAGCCGAGGAAGGAACACTGAAGCTTTCTTT. It translates to CASSRGRNTEAFF.

The rearrangement uses TRBV7-9 and TRBJ2-2; D remains unclear. The CDR3 covers 17 residues. The V and J ends lost 7 bases and 6 bases respectively, with 24 bases between them. Germline CDR1 reads SEHNR; CDR2 reads FQNEAQ (reference sequence). This chain's CDR3 is CASTDLTHGFFSGELFF. Written as DNA, the CDR3 is TGTGCCAGCACCGATCTTACCCACGGCTTTTTCTCCGGGGAGCTGTTTTTT.

The CDR3 loop reads CASSSTGEGEQFF. The CDR3, as DNA: TGTGCCAGCAGCTCCACAGGGGAAGGGGAGCAGTTCTTC. The genes are TRBV7-3 and TRBJ2-1; 7 positions match TRBD1. The germline V gene encodes CDR1 SGHTA and CDR2 FQGTGA. CDR3 length equals 13 residues. V gave up 4 bases and J gave up 10 bases; unmatched junction bases: 7.

The chain recombines TRBV6-1 with TRBJ2-2, with D hard to call. CDR1 and CDR2 (germline): MNHNS, SASEGT. The CDR3 has 15 amino acids. The ends were cut back, 0 bases at V and 1 base at J, with 6 bases in the middle. The CDR3 is CASSEAGRNTGELFF. CDR3 coding DNA: TGTGCCAGCAGTGAAGCGGGAAGGAACACCGGGGAGCTGTTTTTT.

This chain joins TRBV5-4 and TRBJ2-3; a weak D match, TRBD1 (8 bases). CDR1 is SGHNT, CDR2 YYREEE, per germline (reference sequence). The CDR3 has 16 amino acids. V was clipped by 4 bases and J by 6 bases, with 21 bases between them. CDR3 nucleotide sequence: TGTGCCAGCAGCATGGGGGGGACAGGCCCTATGGATACGCAGTATTTT. Translated: CASSMGGTGPMDTQYF.

In its sample, this clone was seen once. The rearrangement joins TRBV9 to TRBJ2-7; TRBD2 matches at 12 bases. The CDR3 spans 15 residues. The junction had 5 bases not matched to a gene; V was cut back by 4 bases and J by 3 bases. Germline CDR1 SGDLS, CDR2 YYNGEE. CDR3 nucleotide sequence: TGTGCCAGCAGCCCCCGGACTAGCGGGGACTACGAGCAGTACTTC. Amino acids: CASSPRTSGDYEQYF.

The chain joins TRBV7-2 to TRBJ1-5, with D possibly being TRBD1 (5 bases). V was shortened by 5 bases and J by 1 base, with 12 bases between the two germline ends. This CDR3 region has 15 residues. CDR1 is SGHTA, CDR2 FQGNSA, per germline. The CDR3 region is CASSPIGGSNQPQHF. In DNA form, the CDR3 reads TGTGCCAGCAGCCCCATTGGGGGGAGCAATCAGCCCCAGCATTTT. The whole variable domain, remainder taken from reference TRBV7-2 and TRBJ1-5, is GAGVSQSPSNKVTEKGKDVELRCDPISGHTALYWYRQSLGQGLEFLIYFQGNSAPDKSGLPSDRFSAERTGGSVSTLTIQRTQQEDSAVYLCASSPIGGSNQPQHFGDGTRLSIL.

The J gene is TRBJ1-4, the V gene TRBV19; D possibly corresponds to TRBD1 (5 bases). V lost 4 bases and J 6 bases, leaving 15 bases between the germline ends. There are 15 residues in the CDR3. Looked up from germline, CDR1 is LNHDA and CDR2 is SQIVND (reference sequence). The CDR3 loop is CASSTPGRGDEKLFF. The CDR3, as DNA: TGTGCCAGTAGTACCCCGGGCCGAGGGGATGAAAAACTGTTTTTT.

The chain employs TRBV11-2 and TRBJ2-1; weak D call: TRBD1 (9 bases). V was clipped by 5 bases and J by 9 bases, with 17 bases between them. Germline CDR1 and CDR2: SGHAT and FQNNGV. The CDR3 is made up of 14 amino acids. The CDR3 DNA is TGTGCCAGCAGCCCGGGGGGGACAGGGTCTGAGCAGTTCTTC. Translated, it gives CASSPGGTGSEQFF.

V gene TRBV10-3 combines with J gene TRBJ1-1; the D gene is possibly TRBD1 (5 bases). Germline V gene data show CDR1 as ENHRY and CDR2 as SYGVKD. There are 14 residues in the CDR3. V was cut by 6 bases and J by 4 bases, with 15 bases left in between. The CDR3 reads CAISDRGGSTEAFF. The CDR3 DNA sequence: TGTGCCATCAGCGACCGGGGGGGAAGCACTGAAGCTTTCTTT.

The chain has TRBV7-9 and TRBJ2-1; a weak D match, TRBD2 (7 bases). This CDR3 has 18 residues. V gave up 5 bases and J gave up 0 bases, with 20 bases separating them. The germline V gene encodes CDR1 SEHNR and CDR2 FQNEAQ (reference sequence). The CDR3 bases are TGTGCCAGCAGCCGTAGGGGTACGGCGGGGGCCTCCTACAATGAGCAGTTCTTC. Translation: CASSRRGTAGASYNEQFF. The whole variable domain, filled in from reference TRBV7-9 and TRBJ2-1, reads DTGVSQNPRHKITKRGQNVTFRCDPISEHNRLYWYRQTLGQGPEFLTYFQNEAQLEKSRLLSDRFSAERPKGSFSTLEIQRTEQGDSAMYLCASSRRGTAGASYNEQFFGPGTRLTVL.

In this sample, this clone turned up a few times. The CDR3 DNA follows: TGTGCCAGCAGCTTAGCCCCAGCCTCAGATGGCTACACCTTC. This codes for CASSLAPASDGYTF. The V gene is TRBV7-9, the J gene TRBJ1-2, with unresolved D. Trimming shortened V by 0 bases and J by 6 bases, and 11 bases separated the two germline ends. This CDR3 comprises 14 residues. CDR1 is SEHNR, CDR2 FQNEAQ, per germline (reference sequence).

The chain has TRBV7-2 and TRBJ2-1; 8 bases fit TRBD1. The CDR3 is 15 amino acids. V lost 5 bases, J lost 8 bases, and 11 bases stayed unmatched. The germline gives CDR1 SGHTA, CDR2 FQGNSA. CDR3 in amino acids: CASSLPLGGQDEQFF. The CDR3 region has the DNA TGTGCCAGCAGCCTACCACTAGGGGGACAGGATGAGCAGTTCTTC.

CDR3 DNA: TGTGCCAGTAGTTCCTCAGGGGTGAGCAATCAGCCCCAGCATTTT. It translates to CASSSSGVSNQPQHF. This chain uses TRBV19 with TRBJ1-5; perhaps TRBD1 as D (6 bases). CDR1 is LNHDA, CDR2 SQIVND, per germline (reference sequence). The CDR3 totals 15 residues. V lost 5 bases to trimming and J lost 1 base, with 12 bases between them.